The next 2 T cell receptor beta chains were all read from a single sample in a study of control samples from healthy donors and cancer patients. Method: immunoSEQ multiplex PCR; TCRdb's copy keeps in-frame clones and lacks some. The data hold around 50,000 clones, with 89% observed a single time. Sequenced input: PBMCs. These receptors all stem from a middle-aged man with colorectal cancer.

This clone came up a few times. This rearrangement joins TRBV19 to TRBJ2-7, with D possibly being TRBD1 or TRBD2 (5 bases each). Looked up from germline, CDR1 is LNHDA and CDR2 is SQIVND (reference sequence). Trimming took off 3 bases at V and 6 bases at J, with 12 bases between the two ends. The CDR3 contains 13 residues. The CDR3 DNA reads TGTGCCAGTAGTATCACATTGGGGGTCGAGCAGTACTTC. It encodes CASSITLGVEQYF.

The chain uses TRBV2 and TRBJ1-1; tentatively, D is TRBD1 (5 bases). The germline V gene has CDR1 SNHLY and CDR2 FYNNEI. This CDR3 has 13 amino acids. V shed 2 bases and J shed 5 bases, with 9 bases lying between them. The CDR3 sequence: CASSEQGRTEAFF. CDR3 DNA: TGTGCCAGCAGTGAACAGGGCAGGACTGAAGCTTTCTTT.